This T cell receptor (beta chain) was recorded in a study of cytomegalovirus exposure and HLA in healthy donors. Findings and limits, study-wide: Within a later analysis, the majority of CMV-associated TCR beta chains appeared HLA-restricted.

V shed 2 bases and J shed 1 base, with 5 bases lying between them. The CDR3 runs to 14 residues. Germline values: CDR1 MNHNS, CDR2 SASEGT. Donors in the study were healthy people who gave bone marrow. PCR used 60 Vbeta primers and 13 Jbeta primers. Produced via immunoSEQ multiplex PCR; TCRdb's table is partial and in-frame only. The sample lists roughly 95,000 clones, over 60% occurring once. Regarding this clone: The antigen is undetermined.

Sequenced input: PBMCs. The V call is TRBV6-1, the J call TRBJ2-2; D gene ambiguous. This TCR was recovered from a man aged 25-45 years in good health and CMV-seropositive. This chain's CDR3 is CASSELGNTGELFF. DNA of the CDR3: TGTGCCAGCAGTGAACTAGGGAACACCGGGGAGCTGTTTTTT.